One T cell receptor beta chain is described in this entry. This sample is drawn from a study of blood T cells in healthy people across ages. Alongside a J-beta primer mix, a sample-barcoded 5' primer served in a second PCR lasting roughly 6 to 12 cycles. Per sample, CDR3-containing paired-end reads numbered at least 2.5 million. TCRdb fed the 5' RACE reads into MiXCR, producing one record per CDR3 protein. The table lists about 970,000 distinct CDR3 sequences, 45% to 60% of them singletons. Per the germline V gene, CDR1 is MNHEY and CDR2 is SVGAGI. The CDR3 has 13 residues. Material for sequencing was blood. This TCR was sampled from an older woman in good health. The rearrangement uses TRBV6-5 and TRBJ2-5; D ambiguous. With the DNA end fitting TRBJ2-7 better, the J assignment may be wrong. CDR3 sequence reads: CASSYPTTTEQYF. The CDR3 DNA reads as TGTGCCAGCAGTTACCCGACCACTACCGAGCAGTACTTC.